Following are 9 T cell receptor beta chains from one sample sequenced in a study of identical twins. One entry per CDR3 protein results from TCRdb running MiXCR on the 5' RACE reads. The sample lists around 480,000 distinct CDR3 sequences; 14% were seen once. In addition, the sample was reused for a study of yellow fever vaccine responses in identical twins.

The sample comprised CD4+ T cells sorted from blood. These TCRs come from a woman in her late teens or twenties in good health.

The chain uses TRBV5-1 and TRBJ2-5; TRBD1 matches at 7 bases. V lost 4 bases and J lost 5; bases outside the gene matches: 8. Germline-derived CDR1 and CDR2 are SGHRS and YFSETQ. The CDR3 sequence is 14 residues long. Written as DNA, the CDR3 is TGCGCCAGCAGCACGGGACAGACGGGGGAGACCCAGTACTTC. It encodes CASSTGQTGETQYF.

This clonotype occurred once. CDR3 amino acids: CASSFALTSGTGELFF. CDR3 DNA sequence: TGCGCCAGCAGCTTTGCGTTGACTAGCGGCACCGGGGAGCTGTTTTTT. The rearrangement uses TRBV5-1 and TRBJ2-2, with 9 positions matching TRBD2. Germline CDR1 and CDR2: SGHRS and YFSETQ. This CDR3 has 16 amino acids. V was pared by 2 bases and J by 4 bases, with 6 bases of the junction left unmatched.

Only a few counts were recorded for this clonotype. V usage is TRBV7-9 and J usage is TRBJ2-1; TRBD2 matches 9 bases. Germline trimming cut 5 bases from V and 2 bases from J; bases unmatched to any gene: 7. The germline gives CDR1 SEHNR, CDR2 FQNEAQ (reference sequence). The CDR3 spans 16 residues. The CDR3 protein is CASSARLAETYNEQFF. CDR3 in DNA: TGTGCCAGCAGCGCAAGACTAGCGGAGACCTACAATGAGCAGTTCTTC.

In this sample, this clonotype turned up a few times. The chain links TRBV20-1 to TRBJ2-1, with 15 bases fitting TRBD2. Germline-derived CDR1 and CDR2 are DFQATT and SNEGSKA (reference sequence). CDR3 length equals 18 residues. After removal of 0 bases from V and 3 bases from J, the junction contained 6 bases not matched to a gene. CDR3 sequence (DNA): TGCAGTGCTAGAGATCCCAGGACTAGCGGGGGGGTCTACAATGAGCAGTTCTTC. It is translated as CSARDPRTSGGVYNEQFF.

This sequence joins TRBV2 and TRBJ2-1; maybe TRBD1 (5 bases). CDR3 length: 12 amino acids. V lost 4 bases, J lost 10 bases, and 11 bases lay in between. Germline V gene lookup returns CDR1 SNHLY and CDR2 FYNNEI. The DNA for the CDR3 is TGTGCCAGCAGTGGGACAAGCCTCGAGCAGTTCTTC. Translated, it gives CASSGTSLEQFF.

The chain carries TRBV20-1 and TRBJ1-5; possibly TRBD1 for D (5 bases). The CDR3 runs 15 residues. CDR1 is DFQATT, CDR2 SNEGSKA, per germline (reference sequence). Between the trimmed V and J ends, which lost 3 bases and 5 bases, there was a span of 17 bases. CDR3 residues: CSASRGLAAHQPQHF. The CDR3 region has the DNA TGCAGTGCTAGCCGGGGCCTGGCAGCACATCAGCCCCAGCATTTT.

V gene TRBV20-1 combines with J gene TRBJ1-3; possible D gene TRBD1, 5 bases. Germline values: CDR1 DFQATT, CDR2 SNEGSKA (reference sequence). Trimming cost V 0 bases and J 0 bases, with 15 bases left between them. The CDR3 runs 17 residues. The CDR3 sequence: CSARDLIGTHSGNTIYF. For the CDR3, the DNA is TGCAGTGCTAGAGATCTGATAGGGACTCACTCTGGAAACACCATATATTTT.

This clonotype was detected only a few times. This chain connects TRBV12-3 or TRBV12-4 to TRBJ2-7; the D gene is possibly TRBD2 (5 bases). V was trimmed by 2 bases and J by 10 bases, leaving 9 bases between them. The CDR3 runs to 11 residues. CDR3 in amino acids: CASSLLDFQYF. The DNA of the CDR3 is TGTGCCAGCAGTTTACTGGACTTTCAGTACTTC.

The genes are TRBV7-9 and TRBJ2-5; D may be TRBD2 (6 bases). The V gene lost 1 base and the J gene lost 1 base, with 10 bases spanning the gap. There are 15 residues in the CDR3. Germline V gives CDR1 SEHNR, CDR2 FQNEAQ (reference sequence). CDR3 in DNA: TGTGCCAGCAGCTTAGTTGTAGCGGCCCAAGAGACCCAGTACTTC. It is translated as CASSLVVAAQETQYF. Based on the CDR3 plus reference TRBV7-9 and TRBJ2-5, the full variable domain is DTGVSQNPRHKITKRGQNVTFRCDPISEHNRLYWYRQTLGQGPEFLTYFQNEAQLEKSRLLSDRFSAERPKGSFSTLEIQRTEQGDSAMYLCASSLVVAAQETQYFGPGTRLLVL.